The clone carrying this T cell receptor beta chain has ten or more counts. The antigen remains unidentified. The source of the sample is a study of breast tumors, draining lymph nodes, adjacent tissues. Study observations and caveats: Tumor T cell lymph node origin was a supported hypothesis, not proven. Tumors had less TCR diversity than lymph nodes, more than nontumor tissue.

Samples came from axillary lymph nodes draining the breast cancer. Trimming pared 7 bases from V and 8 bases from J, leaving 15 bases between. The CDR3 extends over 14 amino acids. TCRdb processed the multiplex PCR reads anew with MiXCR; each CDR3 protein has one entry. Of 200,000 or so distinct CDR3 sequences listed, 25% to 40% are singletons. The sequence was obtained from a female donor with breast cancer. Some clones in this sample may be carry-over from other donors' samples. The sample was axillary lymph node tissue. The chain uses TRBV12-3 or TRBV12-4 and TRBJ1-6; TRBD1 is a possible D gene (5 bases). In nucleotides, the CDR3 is TGTGCCAGCACCTCCGGGACCAGGGATTCACCCCTCCACTTT. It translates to CASTSGTRDSPLHF.